This T cell receptor (beta chain) comes out of a study of T cells in localized non-small cell lung cancer. Method: immunoSEQ multiplex PCR; TCRdb's copy keeps in-frame clones and lacks some. The repertoire holds approximately 65,000 clones, with 80% to 90% as singletons. There are 15 residues in the CDR3. The V gene's germline CDR1 is SGHNT and CDR2 YYREEE (reference sequence). Trimming shortened V by 4 bases and J by 3 bases, and 16 bases separated the two germline ends. This receptor was identified in a man aged 40 to 69 with stage II lung adenocarcinoma. The sample in question was PBMCs, obtained before any cancer treatment. The chain uses TRBV5-4 and TRBJ2-5; D possibly corresponds to TRBD2 (6 bases). CDR3 protein: CASSPRAGWEETQYF. The CDR3 DNA is TGTGCCAGCAGCCCCCGGGCGGGATGGGAAGAGACCCAGTACTTC.